This section outlines one T cell receptor beta chain sequence together with its context. Its antigen is unidentified. This sample is part of a study of glioma-infiltrating T cells. Study results and caveats: Above-expected tissue-blood divergence occurred in all gliomas, most in low-grade ones.

The iRepertoire nested amplicon-rescue multiplex PCR amplified TCR alpha and beta CDR3s from RNA. TCRdb itself ran the multiplex PCR reads through MiXCR, one entry per CDR3 protein. The profile shows about 380,000 distinct CDR3 sequences, approximately 42% of them singletons. The germline CDR1 and CDR2 sequences are MNHNY and SVGAGI (reference sequence). Trimming at V came to 8 bases and at J to 8 bases, leaving 6 bases not matched to a gene. This CDR3 spans 13 amino acids. The chain joins TRBV6-6 to TRBJ1-4, with TRBD1 identical over 9 bases. The origin of this receptor is a human donor with low-grade glioma or glioblastoma, undergoing nonglioma brain surgery, or in good health (not recorded which). The source material was glioma tissue, nonneoplastic brain tissue, or PBMCs (not recorded which). CDR3 sequence (DNA): TGTGCCAGCCAAGGGACAGGGCGAGAAAAACTGTTTTTT. This encodes CASQGTGREKLFF.